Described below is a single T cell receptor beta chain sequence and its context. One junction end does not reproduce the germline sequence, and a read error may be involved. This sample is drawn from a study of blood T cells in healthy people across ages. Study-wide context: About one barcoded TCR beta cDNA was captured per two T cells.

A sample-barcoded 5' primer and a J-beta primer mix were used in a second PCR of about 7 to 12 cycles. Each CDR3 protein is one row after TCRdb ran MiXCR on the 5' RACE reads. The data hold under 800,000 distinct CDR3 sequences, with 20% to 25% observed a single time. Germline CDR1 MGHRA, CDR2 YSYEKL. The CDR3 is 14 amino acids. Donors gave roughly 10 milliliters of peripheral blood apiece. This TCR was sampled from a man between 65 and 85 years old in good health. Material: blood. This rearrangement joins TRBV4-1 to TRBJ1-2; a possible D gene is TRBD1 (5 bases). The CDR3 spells CASSQPGTYYDYTF. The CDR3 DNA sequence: TGCGCCAGCAGCCAACCCGGGACTTACTATGACTACACCTTC.